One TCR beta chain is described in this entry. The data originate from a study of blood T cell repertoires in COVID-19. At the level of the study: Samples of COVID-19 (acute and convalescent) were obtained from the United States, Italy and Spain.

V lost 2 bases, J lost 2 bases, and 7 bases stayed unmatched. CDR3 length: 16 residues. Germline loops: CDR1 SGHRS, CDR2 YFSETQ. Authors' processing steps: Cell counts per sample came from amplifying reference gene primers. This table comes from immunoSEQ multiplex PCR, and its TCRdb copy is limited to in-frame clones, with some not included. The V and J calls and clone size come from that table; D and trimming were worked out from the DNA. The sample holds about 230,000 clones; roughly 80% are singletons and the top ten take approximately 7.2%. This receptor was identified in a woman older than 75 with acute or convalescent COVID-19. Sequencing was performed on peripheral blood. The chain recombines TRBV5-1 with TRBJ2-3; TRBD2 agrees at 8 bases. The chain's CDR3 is CASSLETSVDTDTQYF. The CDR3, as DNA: TGCGCCAGCAGCTTAGAGACTAGCGTTGACACAGATACGCAGTATTTT.